These 9 T cell receptor beta chains originate from one sample sequenced in a study of cytomegalovirus exposure and HLA in healthy donors. The PCR was carried out with 60 Vbeta primers and 13 Jbeta primers. The table came from immunoSEQ multiplex PCR; TCRdb's copy has only in-frame clones and leaves some out. Of about 110,000 clones detected, about four fifths appear once; the ten largest clones hold roughly 1.9%. The sequenced material came from PBMCs. The receptors derive from a man aged 25 to 40 in good health and CMV-seronegative.

The gene calls are TRBV18 and TRBJ2-7, with D possibly being TRBD2 (5 bases). This CDR3 has 15 amino acids. Germline values: CDR1 KGHSH, CDR2 LQKENI. V lost 3 bases to trimming and J lost 6 bases, with 18 bases between them. The CDR3 loop is CASSPVAAERIEQYF. The DNA of the CDR3 is TGTGCCAGCTCACCGGTTGCCGCAGAGCGGATCGAGCAGTACTTC.

This chain connects TRBV5-1 to TRBJ1-1, with D possibly matching TRBD1 (6 bases). V lost 4 bases to trimming and J lost 2 bases, with 15 bases between them. This CDR3 is 15 amino acids long. CDR1 is SGHRS and CDR2 is YFSETQ in the germline V gene. The CDR3 spells CASSPLTGGNTEAFF. In DNA form, the CDR3 reads TGCGCCAGCAGCCCCCTGACAGGAGGAAACACTGAAGCTTTCTTT.

Written as DNA, the CDR3 is TGTGCCAGCAGCTCTGACAGGGGCAATCAGCCCCAGCATTTT. Encoded protein: CASSSDRGNQPQHF. The rearrangement joins TRBV5-8 to TRBJ1-5, with 7 bases that match TRBD1. Germline V gene lookup returns CDR1 SGHTS and CDR2 YDEGEE. V shed 3 bases, J shed 2 bases, and the junction held 2 bases outside the gene matches. The CDR3 consists of 14 residues.

The CDR3 spells CASSALGTGLDEQYF. The CDR3 coding sequence is TGTGCCAGCAGCGCACTTGGGACAGGGCTAGACGAGCAGTACTTC. This chain connects TRBV7-2 to TRBJ2-5; 9 positions match TRBD1. Near its end, the DNA agrees better with TRBJ2-7, so the J call may be wrong. From germline, CDR1 is SGHTA and CDR2 FQGNSA. The CDR3 length is 15 residues.

This chain joins TRBV30 and TRBJ1-2, with a tentative D call TRBD1 (5 bases). V was shortened by 3 bases and J by 5 bases, with 10 bases between the two germline ends. Germline V CDR1 and CDR2: GTSNPN, SVGIG (reference sequence). The CDR3 runs to 12 residues. CDR3 coding DNA: TGTGCCTGGAGCCAGGGTTTGTATGGCTACACCTTC. This translates into CAWSQGLYGYTF. The full variable domain, rest sourced from reference TRBV30 and TRBJ1-2, is SQTIHQWPATLVQPVGSPLSLECTVEGTSNPNLYWYRQAAGRGLQLLFYSVGIGQISSEVPQNLSASRPQDRQFILSSKKLLLSDSGFYLCAWSQGLYGYTFGSGTRLTVV.

This chain uses TRBV9 with TRBJ2-7; 7 positions match TRBD1. Germline V lookup: CDR1 SGDLS, CDR2 YYNGEE. The CDR3 loop spans 14 amino acids. V lost 0 bases and J lost 6; bases outside the gene matches: 6. CDR3 in amino acids: CASSVGTGPSEQYF. In DNA form, the CDR3 reads TGTGCCAGCAGCGTAGGGACAGGCCCCTCCGAGCAGTACTTC.

The rearrangement links TRBV29-1 to TRBJ2-5, with 7 bases lining up with TRBD1. V was clipped by 4 bases and J by 4 bases; unmatched bases: 12. The CDR3 runs 15 residues. Germline loops: CDR1 SQVTM, CDR2 ANQGSEA. The CDR3, as DNA: TGCAGCGTTGGAGCCCCCGAGGGGGCTGGAGAGACCCAGTACTTC. Protein sequence: CSVGAPEGAGETQYF. The whole variable domain, remainder taken from reference TRBV29-1 and TRBJ2-5, is SAVISQKPSRDICQRGTSLTIQCQVDSQVTMMFWYRQQPGQSLTLIATANQGSEATYESGFVIDKFPISRPNLTFSTLTVSNMSPEDSSIYLCSVGAPEGAGETQYFGPGTRLLVL.

The chain has TRBV6-5 and TRBJ1-1; TRBD1 aligns across 8 bases. Looked up from germline, CDR1 is MNHEY and CDR2 is SVGAGI. The CDR3 has 16 amino acids. V dropped 2 bases and J dropped 1; count of bases not matched to a gene: 6. The CDR3 loop is CASSYAPGTGNTEAFF. The CDR3 DNA is TGTGCCAGCAGTTACGCCCCCGGGACAGGGAACACTGAAGCTTTCTTT.

This sequence joins TRBV2 and TRBJ1-5, with no clear D. The CDR3 runs 14 residues. The V gene's germline CDR1 is SNHLY and CDR2 FYNNEI. V lost 6 bases to trimming and J lost 9 bases, with 18 bases between them. CDR3 DNA sequence: TGTGCCAGCAGACGGGTTACCTTAGGAGGGCCCCAGCATTTT. It encodes CASRRVTLGGPQHF.